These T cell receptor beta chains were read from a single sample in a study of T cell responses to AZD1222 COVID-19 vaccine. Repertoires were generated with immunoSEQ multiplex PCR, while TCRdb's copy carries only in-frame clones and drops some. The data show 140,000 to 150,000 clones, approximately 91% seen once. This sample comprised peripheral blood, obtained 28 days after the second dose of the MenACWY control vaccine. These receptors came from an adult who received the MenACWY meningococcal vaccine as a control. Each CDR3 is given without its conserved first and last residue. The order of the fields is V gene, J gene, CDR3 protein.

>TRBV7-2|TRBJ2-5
ASSPGTSGTPKY
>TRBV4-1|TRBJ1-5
ASSQGQGRLNQPQH
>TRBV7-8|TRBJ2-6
ASSSRSAGANVLT
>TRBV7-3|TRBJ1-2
ASSVAGNYGYT
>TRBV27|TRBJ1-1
ASTARTSRQGFIGNTEAF
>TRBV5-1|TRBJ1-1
ASSLDGGQTEAF
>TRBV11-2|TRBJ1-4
ASSLARTSNEGLF
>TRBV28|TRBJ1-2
ASSTRQGSNYGYT
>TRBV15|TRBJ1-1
ATRRESGEPF
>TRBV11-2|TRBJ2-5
ASSRRVRETQY
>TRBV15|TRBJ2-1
ATRRGASGRASSYNEQF
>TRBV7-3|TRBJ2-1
ASSLGGTSVYEQF
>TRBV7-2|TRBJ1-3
ASSRGLSGNTIY
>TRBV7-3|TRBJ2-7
ASSLNGGQPSYEQY
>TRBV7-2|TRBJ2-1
ASSRLAGARRQNNEQF
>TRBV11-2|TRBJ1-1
ASSPLVVGRAF
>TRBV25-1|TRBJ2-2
ASSESPQGGHRELF
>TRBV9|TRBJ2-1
ASSVVVGGAYNEQF
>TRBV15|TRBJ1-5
ATSPRDQPQH
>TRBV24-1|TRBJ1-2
ATATGQGGDGYT
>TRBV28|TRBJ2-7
ASSPSASGNYEQY
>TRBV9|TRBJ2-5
ASSVGGAKQETQY
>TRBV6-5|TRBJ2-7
ASRGAGNERYEQY
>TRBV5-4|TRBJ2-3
ASSPSMTSGSTDTQY
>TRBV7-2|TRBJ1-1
ASSLVQGTEAF
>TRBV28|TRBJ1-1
ASSFIRNTEAF